These 16 T cell receptor beta chains originate from one sample sequenced in a study of T cells in Graves' hyperthyroidism and ophthalmopathy. It was RNA transcripts that yielded the amplified TCR beta CDR3 regions. Initially, a first-round RT-PCR of the TCR CDR3 employed the HTBI primer set. TCRdb reprocessed the multiplex PCR reads via MiXCR and lists one record per CDR3 protein. The sample has roughly 570,000 distinct CDR3 sequences; around 16% are singletons. Sequenced material: blood. The source of these receptors is a woman aged 30 to 39 with Graves' hyperthyroidism.

This clonotype came up many times. The V and J genes are TRBV7-3 and TRBJ2-2, with TRBD2 matching over 12 bases. This CDR3 comprises 17 residues. Germline V gene lookup returns CDR1 SGHTA and CDR2 FQGTGA. Unmatched junction bases numbered 11, after V lost 5 bases and J lost 7 bases. The CDR3 nucleotides read TGTGCCAGCAGCCGACTAGCGGGAGCGACCCGTGGCGGGGAGCTGTTTTTT. Translated, it gives CASSRLAGATRGGELFF. The full variable domain, completed using reference TRBV7-3 and TRBJ2-2, is GAGVSQTPSNKVTEKGKYVELRCDPISGHTALYWYRQSLGQGPEFLIYFQGTGAADDSGLPNDRFFAVRPEGSVSTLKIQRTERGDSAVYLCASSRLAGATRGGELFFGEGSRLTVL.

This clonotype came up many times. This chain uses TRBV20-1 with TRBJ1-2; D may be TRBD1 (6 bases). CDR1 DFQATT and CDR2 SNEGSKA come from the germline V gene (reference sequence). Trimming removed 7 bases at V and 10 bases at J, with 16 bases between. This CDR3 spans 11 amino acids. In nucleotides, the CDR3 is TGCAGTGTACCCAGGGGATACGTCTACACCTTC. Protein: CSVPRGYVYTF.

The chain combines TRBV7-9 with TRBJ2-1, with D perhaps TRBD2 (5 bases). The germline V gene has CDR1 SEHNR and CDR2 FQNEAQ (reference sequence). This CDR3 is built from 16 residues. Trimming stripped 5 bases from V and 5 bases from J, with 19 bases between. The CDR3 bases are TGTGCCAGCAGCCATCCTCTATGGGGAGCCAACAATGAGCAGTTCTTC. Its protein product is CASSHPLWGANNEQFF.

The chain uses TRBV30 and TRBJ1-1, with 7 positions matching TRBD1. The CDR3 spans 13 residues. Germline trimming cut 0 bases from V and 13 bases from J; bases unmatched to any gene: 11. CDR1 is GTSNPN, CDR2 SVGIG, per germline (reference sequence). The CDR3 reads CAWSVFTGAIVFF. CDR3 sequence (DNA): TGTGCCTGGAGTGTATTTACAGGGGCTATTGTTTTCTTT.

The chain joins TRBV12-3 or TRBV12-4 to TRBJ2-7; TRBD1 matches 10 bases. The CDR3 has 15 amino acids. The J segment lost 5 bases and the V segment lost 3 bases, leaving 7 bases of the junction unmatched. The DNA for the CDR3 is TGTGCCAGCAGTTTCACCGGACAGGGGGTCGACGAGCAGTACTTC. Translating it yields CASSFTGQGVDEQYF.

Only a few counts were recorded for this clonotype. The J gene is TRBJ2-1, the V gene TRBV20-1, with D uncertain. This CDR3 contains 14 residues. CDR1 and CDR2 from the germline V gene are DFQATT and SNEGSKA (reference sequence). The ends were cut back, 3 bases at V and 8 bases at J, with 17 bases in the middle. CDR3 loop: CSASLSPGPYEQFF. CDR3 nucleotides: TGCAGTGCTAGCCTGTCTCCCGGGCCCTATGAGCAGTTCTTC.

The chain carries TRBV19 and TRBJ2-2, with D perhaps matching TRBD1 or TRBD2 (5 bases each). CDR1 is LNHDA, CDR2 SQIVND, per germline (reference sequence). CDR3 length: 15 residues. Trimming took 7 bases from V and 1 from J, leaving 13 bases between them. The CDR3 loop reads CASKPGTVNTGELFF. CDR3 coding DNA: TGTGCCAGTAAGCCCGGGACGGTGAACACCGGGGAGCTGTTTTTT.

This clonotype was detected many times. The chain employs TRBV30 and TRBJ2-1; possibly TRBD1 for D (6 bases). Germline V lookup: CDR1 GTSNPN, CDR2 SVGIG (reference sequence). The CDR3 length is 11 residues. Trimming stripped 6 bases from V and 7 bases from J, with 10 bases between. CDR3 amino acids: CACRGYNEQFF. The CDR3 DNA reads as TGTGCCTGCAGGGGATATAATGAGCAGTTCTTC.

This clonotype was counted many times. The rearrangement uses TRBV27 and TRBJ2-7, with TRBD1 as a possible D gene (5 bases). The germline V gene encodes CDR1 MNHEY and CDR2 SMNVEV (reference sequence). Trimming removed 0 bases from V and 7 bases from J, with 16 bases in between. This CDR3 is built from 15 residues. DNA of the CDR3: TGTGCCAGCAGTTTATCGTCCAGGGTAGATGGGGAGCAGTACTTC. Translated, it gives CASSLSSRVDGEQYF.

The gene calls are TRBV9 and TRBJ2-7; TRBD2 is a possible D gene (6 bases). The germline V gene encodes CDR1 SGDLS and CDR2 YYNGEE. Trimming took 1 base from V and 7 from J, leaving 21 bases between them. The CDR3 is 16 residues long. For the CDR3, the DNA is TGTGCCAGCAGCGTAACCGGGACTCCTGCCAATGGGGAGCAGTACTTC. Its protein product is CASSVTGTPANGEQYF.

There are many counts of this clonotype. Mismatch with germline at one junction end may stem from a read error. The chain couples TRBV7-3 to TRBJ1-4; the D gene is possibly TRBD1 (5 bases). CDR1 is SGHTA and CDR2 is FQGTGA in the germline V gene. This CDR3 has 13 residues. This chain's CDR3 is CASSLRGGEKLFF. Here the CDR3 DNA reads TGTGCCAGCAGTTTAAGGGGCGGCGAAAAACTGTTTTTT.

This clonotype was detected only a few times. The chain has TRBV4-1 and TRBJ2-1; 7 bases line up with TRBD2. Trimming took 3 bases from V and 8 from J; bases not matched to a gene: 16. Germline V gives CDR1 MGHRA, CDR2 YSYEKL. CDR3 length: 17 residues. The CDR3 protein is CASSHRPGLKFADEQFF. The DNA for the CDR3 is TGCGCCAGCAGCCATCGTCCGGGACTAAAGTTTGCCGATGAGCAGTTCTTC.

Ten or more counts support this clonotype. V and J are TRBV7-2 and TRBJ2-7, with 13 bases fitting TRBD2. After removal of 1 base from V and 6 bases from J, the junction contained 9 bases not matched to a gene. CDR1 is SGHTA and CDR2 is FQGNSA in the germline V gene. CDR3 length equals 17 residues. In DNA form, the CDR3 reads TGTGCCAGCAGCTTAGACAGGACTAGCGGGAGTAGGGGCGAGCAGTACTTC. Its translation: CASSLDRTSGSRGEQYF.

This clonotype came up many times. The chain is built from TRBV20-1 and TRBJ2-7; the match to TRBD2 covers 9 bases. The CDR3 contains 15 residues. V gave up 4 bases and J gave up 4 bases; unmatched junction bases: 11. Per the germline V gene, CDR1 is DFQATT and CDR2 is SNEGSKA (reference sequence). The DNA for the CDR3 is TGCAGTGCTATCCCGAGGGCGGGAGGGCGGTACGAGCAGTACTTC. It is translated as CSAIPRAGGRYEQYF.

As to this clonotype: This may be a read error, as it is one base from a much larger clone. The chain links TRBV4-2 to TRBJ2-1; no reliable D call. The CDR3 is 12 residues long. The germline V gene has CDR1 LGHNA and CDR2 YNFKEQ. V was shortened by 3 bases and J by 5 bases, with 5 bases between the two germline ends. This chain's CDR3 is CASSQTNNEQFF. CDR3 DNA: TGTGCCAGCAGCCAGACCAACAATGAGCAGTTCTTC.

This clonotype appeared many times. The chain uses TRBV2 and TRBJ2-2; D is uncertain. V was shortened by 0 bases and J by 3 bases, with 11 bases between the two germline ends. The CDR3 spans 16 residues. Germline V CDR1 and CDR2: SNHLY, FYNNEI. CDR3 region: CASSEAPGGDTGELFF. In nucleotides, the CDR3 is TGTGCCAGCAGTGAAGCGCCAGGTGGGGACACCGGGGAGCTGTTTTTT.